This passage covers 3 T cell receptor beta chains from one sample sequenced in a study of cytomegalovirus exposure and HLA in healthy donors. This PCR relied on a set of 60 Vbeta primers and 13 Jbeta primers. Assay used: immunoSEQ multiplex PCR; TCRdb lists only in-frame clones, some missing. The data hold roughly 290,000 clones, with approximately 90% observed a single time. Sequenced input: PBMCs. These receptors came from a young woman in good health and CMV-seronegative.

The CDR3, as DNA: TGTGCCAGCAGAATACTTTGGACAGGGGATTCACCCCTCCACTTT. Translation gives CASRILWTGDSPLHF. The V call is TRBV2, the J call TRBJ1-6, with TRBD1 matching over 9 bases. Looked up from germline, CDR1 is SNHLY and CDR2 is FYNNEI. The CDR3 runs to 15 residues. The junction had 8 bases not matched to a gene; V was cut back by 6 bases and J by 8 bases. Drawing the rest from reference TRBV2 and TRBJ1-6, the complete variable domain is EPEVTQTPSHQVTQMGQEVILRCVPISNHLYFYWYRQILGQKVEFLVSFYNNEISEKSEIFDDQFSVERPDGSNFTLKIRSTKLEDSAMYFCASRILWTGDSPLHFGNGTRLTVT.

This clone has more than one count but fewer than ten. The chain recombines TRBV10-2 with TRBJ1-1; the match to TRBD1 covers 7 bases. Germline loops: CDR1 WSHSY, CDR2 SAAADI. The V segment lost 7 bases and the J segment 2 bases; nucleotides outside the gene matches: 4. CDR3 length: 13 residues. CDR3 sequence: CASKGGSNTEAFF. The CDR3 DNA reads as TGCGCCAGCAAAGGGGGCTCAAACACTGAAGCTTTCTTT.

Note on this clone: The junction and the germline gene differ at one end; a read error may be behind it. In DNA form, the CDR3 reads TGTGCCAGCATCCCTAGCGGGGGCCTCCAAGAGCCCCAGTACTTC. Translation: CASIPSGGLQEPQYF. The chain is built from TRBV6-5 and TRBJ2-5, with 10 bases aligning to TRBD2. Germline V CDR1 and CDR2: MNHEY, SVGAGI. The CDR3 has 15 residues.